This TCR beta chain was profiled in a study of T cells expressing NK-cell markers. Study-wide context: According to the study, TCR beta repertoires originated from sorted CD3+CD56+NKG2C+, CD3+CD56+NKG2C- and CD3+CD56-NKG2C+ T cells. General observations from the study: Dominant NKG2C+ clonotypes accounted for about 1.0-8% of CD8+ T cells in about 6 donors. No clear determination of HCMV specificity was made for expanded NKG2C+ T cell clones.

The CDR3 spans 15 residues. Germline lookup yields CDR1 SNHLY and CDR2 FYNNEI. TCRdb processed the 5' RACE reads again and assigns one entry to each CDR3 protein, with no DNA. Its clone listing holds 350,000 to 500,000 distinct CDR3 sequences. As regards this clonotype: The antigen remains undetermined.

Input material: blood T cells: a sorted CD56 or NKG2C T cell subset, CD4+ or CD8+ T cells, or bulk PBMC T cells (not recorded which). The J gene is TRBJ2-5, the V gene TRBV2; no DNA is available, so the TRBD2 call from TCRdb remains unchecked. The receptor was derived from a woman aged 18-70 years in good health. Here the CDR3 reads CASSEQGLALETQYF.